This TCR beta chain was profiled in a study of blood T cells in healthy people across ages. Primed by a sample-barcoded 5' primer and a J-beta primer mix, a second PCR proceeded for about 7 to 11 cycles. Each CDR3 protein gets one entry after TCRdb re-called the 5' RACE reads with MiXCR. The data hold more than 750,000 distinct CDR3 sequences, with under 35% observed a single time. Total RNA extraction produced at least 5 micrograms (per sample) for the study. Comment on this clonotype: The antigen is unknown.

General study results and limits: The study could not conclusively compare naive and antigen-experienced cells, given its unsorted PBMCs.

These data also featured in a second study, about T cells of mothers and their children.

This clonotype was obtained from a woman in her thirties or forties in good health. Sequencing was performed on blood.

CDR3 residues: CASSLEGPTYNEQFF. The CDR3 DNA reads TGCGCCAGCAGCTTGGAGGGACCTACCTACAATGAGCAGTTCTTC. The chain recombines TRBV5-1 with TRBJ2-1; D possibly matches TRBD1 or TRBD2 (5 bases each). The CDR3 is made up of 15 amino acids. Trimming left V 0 bases short and J 2 bases short, with 9 bases between. The germline V gene encodes CDR1 SGHRS and CDR2 YFSETQ.